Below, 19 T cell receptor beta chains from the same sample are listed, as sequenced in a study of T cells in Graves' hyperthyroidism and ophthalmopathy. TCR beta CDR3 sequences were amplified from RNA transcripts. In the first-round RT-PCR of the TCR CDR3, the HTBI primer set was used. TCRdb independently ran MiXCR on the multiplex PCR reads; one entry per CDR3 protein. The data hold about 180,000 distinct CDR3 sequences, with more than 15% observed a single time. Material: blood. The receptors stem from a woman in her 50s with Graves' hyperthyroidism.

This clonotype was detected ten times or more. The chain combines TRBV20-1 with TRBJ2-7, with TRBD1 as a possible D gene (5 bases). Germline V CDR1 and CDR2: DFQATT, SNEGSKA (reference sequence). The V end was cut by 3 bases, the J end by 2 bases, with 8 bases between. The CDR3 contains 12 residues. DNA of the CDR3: TGCAGTGCTAGTCAGGGCCCCTACGAGCAGTACTTC. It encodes CSASQGPYEQYF.

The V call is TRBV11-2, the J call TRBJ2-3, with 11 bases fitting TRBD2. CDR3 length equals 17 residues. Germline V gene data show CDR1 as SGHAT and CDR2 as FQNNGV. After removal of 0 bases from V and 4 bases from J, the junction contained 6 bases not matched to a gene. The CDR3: CASSLDPSGRFADTQYF. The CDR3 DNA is TGTGCCAGCAGCTTAGATCCTAGCGGGAGGTTCGCAGATACGCAGTATTTT.

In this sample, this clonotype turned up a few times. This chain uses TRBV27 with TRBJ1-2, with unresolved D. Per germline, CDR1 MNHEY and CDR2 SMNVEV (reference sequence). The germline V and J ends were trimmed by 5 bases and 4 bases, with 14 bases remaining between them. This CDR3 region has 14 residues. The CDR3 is CASSPPGGSYGYTF. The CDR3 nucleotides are TGTGCCAGCAGTCCCCCCGGCGGATCCTATGGCTACACCTTC.

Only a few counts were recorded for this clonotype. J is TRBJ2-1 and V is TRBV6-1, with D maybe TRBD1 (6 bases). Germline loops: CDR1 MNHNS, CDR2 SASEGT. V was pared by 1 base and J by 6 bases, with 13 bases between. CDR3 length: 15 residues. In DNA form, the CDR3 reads TGTGCCAGCAGTGAAGGTGGGGGCAACTCCAATGAGCAGTTCTTC. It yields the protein CASSEGGGNSNEQFF.

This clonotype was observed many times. In nucleotides, the CDR3 is TGTGCCAGCAGTCAACAAGGGGATGAGCAGTTCTTC. Its translation: CASSQQGDEQFF. The chain recombines TRBV6-1 with TRBJ2-1, with a tentative D call TRBD1 (5 bases). CDR1 and CDR2 from the germline V gene are MNHNS and SASEGT. The CDR3 runs to 12 residues. V gave up 5 bases and J gave up 8 bases, with 10 bases separating them.

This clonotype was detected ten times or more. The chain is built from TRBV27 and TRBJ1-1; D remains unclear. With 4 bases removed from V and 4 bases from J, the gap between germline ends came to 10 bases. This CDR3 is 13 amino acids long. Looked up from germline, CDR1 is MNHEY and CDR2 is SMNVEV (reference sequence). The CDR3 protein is CASSWFKGTEAFF. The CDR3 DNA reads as TGTGCCAGCAGTTGGTTCAAGGGCACTGAAGCTTTCTTT.

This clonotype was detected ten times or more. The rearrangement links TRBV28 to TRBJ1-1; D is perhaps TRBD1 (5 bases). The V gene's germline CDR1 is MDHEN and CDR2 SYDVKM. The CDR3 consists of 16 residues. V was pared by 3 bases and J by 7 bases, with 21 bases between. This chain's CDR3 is CASSLAQGTYRLEAFF. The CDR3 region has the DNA TGTGCCAGCAGTTTGGCGCAGGGTACCTACCGACTTGAAGCTTTCTTT.

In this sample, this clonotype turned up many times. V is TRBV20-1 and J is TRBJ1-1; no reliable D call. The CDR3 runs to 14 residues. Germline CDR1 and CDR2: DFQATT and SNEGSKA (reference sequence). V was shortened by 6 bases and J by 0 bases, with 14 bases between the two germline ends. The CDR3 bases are TGCAGTGCAAGGAGTGGGAGCATGAACACTGAAGCTTTCTTT. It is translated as CSARSGSMNTEAFF.

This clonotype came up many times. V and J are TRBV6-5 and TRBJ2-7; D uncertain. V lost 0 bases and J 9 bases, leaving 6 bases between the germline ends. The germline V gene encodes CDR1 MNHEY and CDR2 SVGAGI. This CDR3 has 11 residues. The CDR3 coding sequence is TGTGCCAGCAGTTACTCGCAGAGGCAGTACTTC. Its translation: CASSYSQRQYF.

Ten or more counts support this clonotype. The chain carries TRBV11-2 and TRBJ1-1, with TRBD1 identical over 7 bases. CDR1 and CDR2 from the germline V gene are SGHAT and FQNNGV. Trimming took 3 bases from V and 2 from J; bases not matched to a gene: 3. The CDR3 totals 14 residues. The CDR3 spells CASSFTGANTEAFF. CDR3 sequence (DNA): TGTGCCAGCAGCTTTACAGGGGCAAACACTGAAGCTTTCTTT.

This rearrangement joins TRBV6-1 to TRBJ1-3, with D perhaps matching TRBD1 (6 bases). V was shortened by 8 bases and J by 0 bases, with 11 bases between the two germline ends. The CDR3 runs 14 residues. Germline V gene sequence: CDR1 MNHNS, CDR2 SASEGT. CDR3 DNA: TGTGCCAGCTCAATCAGGGGCTCTGGAAACACCATATATTTT. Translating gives CASSIRGSGNTIYF.

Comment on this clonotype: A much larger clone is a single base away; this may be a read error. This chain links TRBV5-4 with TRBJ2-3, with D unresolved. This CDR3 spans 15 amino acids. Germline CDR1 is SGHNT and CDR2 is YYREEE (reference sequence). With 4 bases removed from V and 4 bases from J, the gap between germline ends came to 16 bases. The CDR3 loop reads CASSKASSRSDTQYF. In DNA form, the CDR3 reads TGTGCCAGCAGCAAGGCCTCATCAAGGTCAGATACGCAGTATTTT.

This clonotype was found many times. The CDR3, as DNA: TGTGCCAGCAGTTTTGTACAGGGGGTACAGCCCCAGCATTTT. Translation gives CASSFVQGVQPQHF. This chain uses TRBV28 with TRBJ1-5; 8 bases align to TRBD1. Germline trimming cut 3 bases from V and 7 bases from J; bases unmatched to any gene: 5. CDR3 size: 14 residues. Germline lookup yields CDR1 MDHEN and CDR2 SYDVKM. The complete variable domain, with remaining parts taken from reference TRBV28 and TRBJ1-5, reads DVKVTQSSRYLVKRTGEKVFLECVQDMDHENMFWYRQDPGLGLRLIYFSYDVKMKEKGDIPEGYSVSREKKERFSLILESASTNQTSMYLCASSFVQGVQPQHFGDGTRLSIL.

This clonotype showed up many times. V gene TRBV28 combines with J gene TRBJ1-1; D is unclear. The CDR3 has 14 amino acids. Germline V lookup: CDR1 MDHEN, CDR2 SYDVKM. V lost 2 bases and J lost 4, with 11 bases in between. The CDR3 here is CASSLSPGITEAFF. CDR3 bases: TGTGCCAGCAGTTTAAGCCCGGGCATCACTGAAGCTTTCTTT.

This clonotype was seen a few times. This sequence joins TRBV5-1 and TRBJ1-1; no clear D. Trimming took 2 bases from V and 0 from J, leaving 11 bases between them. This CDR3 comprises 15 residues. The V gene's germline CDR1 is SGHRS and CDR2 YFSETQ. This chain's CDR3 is CASSLNAGMNTEAFF. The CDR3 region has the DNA TGCGCCAGCAGCTTAAACGCGGGGATGAACACTGAAGCTTTCTTT.

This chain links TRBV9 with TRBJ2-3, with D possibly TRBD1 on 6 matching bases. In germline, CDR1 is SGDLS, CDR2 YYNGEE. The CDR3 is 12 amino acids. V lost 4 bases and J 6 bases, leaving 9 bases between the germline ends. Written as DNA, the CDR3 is TGTGCCAGCAGCTACGACAGGGATACGCAGTATTTT. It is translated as CASSYDRDTQYF.

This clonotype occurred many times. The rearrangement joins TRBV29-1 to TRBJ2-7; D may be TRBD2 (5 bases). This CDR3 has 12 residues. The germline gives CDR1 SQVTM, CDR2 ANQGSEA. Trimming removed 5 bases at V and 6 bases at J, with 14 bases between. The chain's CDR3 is CSVLLVSAEQYF. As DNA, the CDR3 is TGCAGCGTTTTACTAGTCTCTGCCGAGCAGTACTTC.

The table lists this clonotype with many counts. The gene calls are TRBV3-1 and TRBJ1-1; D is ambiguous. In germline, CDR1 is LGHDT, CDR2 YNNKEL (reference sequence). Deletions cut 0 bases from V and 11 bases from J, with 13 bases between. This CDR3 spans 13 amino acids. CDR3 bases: TGTGCCAGCAGCCAAGATTGGGCCGCAGGCGCTTTCTTT. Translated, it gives CASSQDWAAGAFF. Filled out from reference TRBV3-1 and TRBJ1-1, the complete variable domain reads DTAVSQTPKYLVTQMGNDKSIKCEQNLGHDTMYWYKQDSKKFLKIMFSYNNKELIINETVPNRFSPKSPDKAHLNLHINSLELGDSAVYFCASSQDWAAGAFFGQGTRLTVV.

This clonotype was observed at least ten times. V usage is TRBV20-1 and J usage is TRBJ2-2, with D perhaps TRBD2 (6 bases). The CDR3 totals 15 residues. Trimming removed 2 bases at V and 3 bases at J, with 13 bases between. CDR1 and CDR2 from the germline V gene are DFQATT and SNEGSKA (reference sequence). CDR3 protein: CSARPRGSYTGELFF. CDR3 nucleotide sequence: TGCAGTGCTAGACCCCGGGGGAGTTACACCGGGGAGCTGTTTTTT.